This is a list of T cell receptor beta chains from one sample in a study of molecular identifiers for immune sequencing clone quantification. TCRdb called the PCR reads again in MiXCR, with one record for every CDR3 protein. The sample has roughly 630,000 distinct CDR3 sequences, 25% seen once. The source material was naive CD8+ T cells from blood, with Jurkat cell RNA spiked in. The receptors here all came from a human donor in good health. Some libraries in this study had Jurkat cell RNA spiked in. Both conserved end residues are trimmed from each CDR3. D genes are given only for firm matches.

D gene	V gene	J gene	CDR3 protein
TRBD2	TRBV2	TRBJ2-1	ASGGTSFNEQF
NA	TRBV6-5	TRBJ1-1	ASRPGQNTEAF
TRBD2	TRBV15	TRBJ2-3	ATSREGALREDTDTQY
NA	TRBV18	TRBJ2-3	ASSPPGDTDTQY
NA	TRBV19	TRBJ2-6	ASSIVRGDSVLT
NA	TRBV4-3	TRBJ2-7	ASSQATVSSYKQY
NA	TRBV20-1	TRBJ2-7	SARVRVQAYEQY
NA	TRBV27	TRBJ1-6	ASAMRAPTVNSPLH
TRBD1	TRBV19	TRBJ1-2	ASGRDRDLPHQGYT
TRBD1	TRBV18	TRBJ2-3	ASSPPDREEADTQY
NA	TRBV30	TRBJ1-1	ASTGQENAEAF
NA	TRBV6-2/TRBV6-3	TRBJ2-1	ASSRKPGLGNNEQF
NA	TRBV23-1	TRBJ1-4	ASSLLRRTAIKLF
NA	TRBV9	TRBJ2-7	ASSVGPGSYEQY
NA	TRBV27	TRBJ2-3	ASSLILRGTDTQY
NA	TRBV20-1	TRBJ1-2	SARDPTAIYGYT
TRBD2	TRBV15	TRBJ2-3	ATSRDPAGTDTQY
NA	TRBV13	TRBJ1-2	ASSLSRAGYT